This T cell receptor (beta chain) was obtained from a study of OX40 agonist ivuxolimab in advanced cancers. Study context: The study enrolled dose-escalation patients with hepatocellular carcinoma, melanoma, renal cell or head and neck cancer.

This CDR3 region has 17 residues. J gave up 7 bases and V 1 base, and 4 bases lay outside the gene matches. Per the germline V gene, CDR1 is SGHAT and CDR2 is FQNNGV. Regarding the study as a whole: Partly responding patients at 0.1-3.0 mg/kg showed some of the smallest clonal expansion.

Concerning this clone: Antigen specificity is unknown.

Profiled with immunoSEQ multiplex PCR; TCRdb holds only in-frame clones, not every one. Among 70,000 or so clones listed, 80% to 85% were seen once. The receptor's source is an adult with an advanced solid tumor such as melanoma, head and neck, liver or kidney cancer. The V call is TRBV11-2, the J call TRBJ2-1, with 16 bases fitting TRBD2. Material: CD4+ or CD8+ T cells sorted from blood, obtained in a trial of the OX40 agonist ivuxolimab. The CDR3 DNA reads as TGTGCCAGCAGCTTAGTGGGGACTAGCGGGAGGGGAAATGAGCAGTTCTTC. Residues: CASSLVGTSGRGNEQFF.